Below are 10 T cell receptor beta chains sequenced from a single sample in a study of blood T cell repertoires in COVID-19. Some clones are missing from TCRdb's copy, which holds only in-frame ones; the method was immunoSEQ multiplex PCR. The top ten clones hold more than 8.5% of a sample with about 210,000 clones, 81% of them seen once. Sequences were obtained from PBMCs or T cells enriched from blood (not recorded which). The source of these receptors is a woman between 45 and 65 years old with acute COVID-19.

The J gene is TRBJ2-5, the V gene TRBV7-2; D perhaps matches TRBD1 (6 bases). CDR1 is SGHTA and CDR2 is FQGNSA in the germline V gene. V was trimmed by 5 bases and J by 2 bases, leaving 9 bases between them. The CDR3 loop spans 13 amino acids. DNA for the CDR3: TGTGCCAGCAGCCATAGGGGGCAAGAGACCCAGTACTTC. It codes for CASSHRGQETQYF.

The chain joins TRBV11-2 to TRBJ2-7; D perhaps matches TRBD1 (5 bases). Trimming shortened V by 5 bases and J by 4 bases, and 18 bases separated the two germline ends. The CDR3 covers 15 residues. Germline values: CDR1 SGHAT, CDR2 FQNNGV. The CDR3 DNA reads TGTGCCAGCAGCGCTTGGGCCCGGAAGGGGTACGAGCAGTACTTC. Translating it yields CASSAWARKGYEQYF.

CDR3 in amino acids: CASSQEAGRPSSYNEQFF. DNA for the CDR3: TGTGCCAGCAGCCAAGAGGCGGGACGGCCCAGCTCCTACAATGAGCAGTTCTTC. This chain connects TRBV3-1 (or the pseudogene TRBV3-2) to TRBJ2-1; D possibly corresponds to TRBD2 (6 bases). The CDR3 has 18 residues. V gave up 0 bases and J gave up 0 bases, with 15 bases separating them. CDR1 and CDR2 (germline): LGHDT, YNNKEL (reference sequence).

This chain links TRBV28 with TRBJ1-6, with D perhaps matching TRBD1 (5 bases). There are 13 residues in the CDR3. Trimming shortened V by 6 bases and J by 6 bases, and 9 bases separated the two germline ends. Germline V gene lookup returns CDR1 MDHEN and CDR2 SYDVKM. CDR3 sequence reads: CASRRDPNSPLHF. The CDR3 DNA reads TGTGCCAGCAGGCGGGACCCTAATTCACCCCTCCACTTT.

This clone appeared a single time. The CDR3 protein is CATSRVTRGPETQYF. CDR3 DNA sequence: TGTGCCACCAGCAGAGTTACCCGCGGCCCCGAGACCCAGTACTTC. The chain joins TRBV15 to TRBJ2-5; D is unresolved. The length of the CDR3 is 15 residues. Per germline, CDR1 LNHNV and CDR2 YYDKDF (reference sequence). Trimming shortened V by 1 base and J by 5 bases, and 14 bases separated the two germline ends.

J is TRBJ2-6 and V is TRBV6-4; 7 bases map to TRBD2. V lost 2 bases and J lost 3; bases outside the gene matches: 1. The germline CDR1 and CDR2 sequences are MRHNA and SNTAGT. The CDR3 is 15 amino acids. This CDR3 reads CASSDTGGGANVLTF. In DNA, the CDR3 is TGTGCCAGCAGTGACACGGGGGGTGGGGCCAACGTCCTGACTTTC.

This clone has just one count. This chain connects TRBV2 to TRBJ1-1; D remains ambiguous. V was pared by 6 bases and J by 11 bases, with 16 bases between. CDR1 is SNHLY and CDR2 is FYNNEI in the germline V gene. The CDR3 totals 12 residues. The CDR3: CASRSLRSLAFF. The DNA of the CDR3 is TGTGCCAGCAGGAGCTTAAGGAGCCTGGCTTTCTTT.

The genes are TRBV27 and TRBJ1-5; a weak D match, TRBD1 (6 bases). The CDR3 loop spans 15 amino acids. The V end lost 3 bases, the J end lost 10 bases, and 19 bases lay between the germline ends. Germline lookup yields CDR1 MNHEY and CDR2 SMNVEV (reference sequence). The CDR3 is CASSLRKGDPYPQHF. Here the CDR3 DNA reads TGTGCCAGCAGTTTGAGAAAGGGGGATCCATACCCCCAGCATTTT.

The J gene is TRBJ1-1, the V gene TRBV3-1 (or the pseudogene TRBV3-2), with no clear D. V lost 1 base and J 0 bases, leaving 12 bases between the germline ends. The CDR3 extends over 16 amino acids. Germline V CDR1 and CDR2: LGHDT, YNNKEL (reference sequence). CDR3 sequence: CASSQVAAGMNTEAFF. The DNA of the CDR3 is TGTGCCAGCAGCCAAGTGGCCGCGGGAATGAACACTGAAGCTTTCTTT.

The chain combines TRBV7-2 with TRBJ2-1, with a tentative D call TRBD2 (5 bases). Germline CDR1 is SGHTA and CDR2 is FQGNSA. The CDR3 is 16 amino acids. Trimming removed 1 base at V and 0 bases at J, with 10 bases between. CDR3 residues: CASSLGERSSYNEQFF. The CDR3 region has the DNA TGTGCCAGCAGCTTAGGCGAGCGGAGCTCCTACAATGAGCAGTTCTTC.